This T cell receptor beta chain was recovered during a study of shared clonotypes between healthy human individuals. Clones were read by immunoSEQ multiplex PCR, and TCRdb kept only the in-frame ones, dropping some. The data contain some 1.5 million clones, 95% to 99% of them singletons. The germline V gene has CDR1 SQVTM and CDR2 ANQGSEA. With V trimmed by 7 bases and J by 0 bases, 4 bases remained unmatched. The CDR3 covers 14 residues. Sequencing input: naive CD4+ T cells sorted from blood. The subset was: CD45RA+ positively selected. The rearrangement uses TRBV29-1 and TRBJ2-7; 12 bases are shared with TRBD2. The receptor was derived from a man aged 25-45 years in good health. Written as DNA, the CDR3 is TGCAGCGCCGGGACTAGCGGGTTCTCCTACGAGCAGTACTTC. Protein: CSAGTSGFSYEQYF.